The clone carrying this T cell receptor (beta chain) has at least ten counts. TCRdb re-called the 5' RACE reads through MiXCR, storing one row per CDR3 protein. This sample has 80,000 or so distinct CDR3 sequences, with around 12% found just once. The data belong to a study of early T cells in non-severe SARS-CoV-2 infection. CDR3 length: 13 residues. V was shortened by 7 bases and J by 3 bases, with 9 bases between the two germline ends. Germline V lookup: CDR1 MNHEY, CDR2 SMNVEV (reference sequence). The sample comprised whole blood. The clonotype comes from an adult who was a healthcare worker with PCR-confirmed SARS-CoV-2 infection or an uninfected control (not recorded which). This sequence joins TRBV27 and TRBJ2-2; perhaps TRBD1 as D (6 bases). The CDR3 sequence is CASTQGYTGELFF. CDR3 sequence (DNA): TGTGCCAGCACCCAGGGGTACACCGGGGAGCTGTTTTTT.